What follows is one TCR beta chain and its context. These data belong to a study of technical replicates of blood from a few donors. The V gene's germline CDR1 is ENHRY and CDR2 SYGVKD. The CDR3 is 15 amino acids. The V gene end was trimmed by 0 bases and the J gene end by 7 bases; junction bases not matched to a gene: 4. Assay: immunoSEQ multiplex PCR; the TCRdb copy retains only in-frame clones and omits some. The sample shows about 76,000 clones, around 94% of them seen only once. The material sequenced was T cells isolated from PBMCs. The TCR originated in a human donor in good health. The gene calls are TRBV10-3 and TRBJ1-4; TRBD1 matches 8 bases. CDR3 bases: TGTGCCATCAGTGAGTCGACAGGGGCGAGTGAAAAACTGTTTTTT. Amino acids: CAISESTGASEKLFF.